The clone carrying this T cell receptor beta chain has just a few counts. Its specificity is unknown. The entry originates in a study of cytomegalovirus exposure and HLA in healthy donors. Broader study findings: Sequencing artifact likely explains a cluster of highly shared sequence variants.

Germline V gene data show CDR1 as SEHNR and CDR2 as FQNEAQ (reference sequence). V was clipped by 4 bases and J by 2 bases; unmatched bases: 8. The CDR3 runs to 15 residues. The PCR was carried out with 60 Vbeta primers and 13 Jbeta primers. The assay was immunoSEQ multiplex PCR, and TCRdb's table has in-frame clones only and misses some. The sample consists of about 130,000 clones, 75% to 85% of them appearing once. The TCR originated in a man aged 35 to 55 in good health and CMV-seronegative. The chain couples TRBV7-9 to TRBJ2-7; TRBD1 agrees at 7 bases. The sequencing input was PBMCs. CDR3 in amino acids: CASSSPGTVTYEQYF. In DNA, the CDR3 is TGTGCCAGCAGCTCACCGGGGACAGTAACCTACGAGCAGTACTTC.